A single sample is the source of the 2 T cell receptor beta chains below, sequenced in a study of CD8 T cells in Susac syndrome. Reverse transcription of 0.5 to 1 ug RNA was performed with random hexamers. TCRdb processed the immunoSEQ multiplex PCR reads anew with MiXCR; each CDR3 protein has one entry. This table holds some 180,000 distinct CDR3 sequences, roughly 94% found once. Material for sequencing was CD4+ T cells from PBMCs. These receptors were collected from a human donor in good health.

The CDR3 DNA reads TGCAGTGCTACAGGACAGGGGGACACTGAAGCTTTCTTT. It yields the protein CSATGQGDTEAFF. The chain recombines TRBV20-1 with TRBJ1-1; 10 bases match TRBD1. CDR1 is DFQATT and CDR2 is SNEGSKA in the germline V gene (reference sequence). The length of the CDR3 is 13 residues. Trimming at V came to 4 bases and at J to 3 bases, leaving 2 bases not matched to a gene.

The chain carries TRBV20-1 and TRBJ2-2, with D possibly TRBD2 on 5 matching bases. The CDR3 has 12 residues. Germline CDR1 DFQATT, CDR2 SNEGSKA (reference sequence). V was clipped by 3 bases and J by 8 bases, with 10 bases between them. The CDR3 reads CSASSEAGELFF. DNA for the CDR3: TGCAGTGCTAGTTCGGAGGCGGGGGAGCTGTTTTTT.